The 2 T cell receptor beta chains below come from one sample, sequenced in a study of blood T cell repertoires in COVID-19. TCRdb's copy holds only in-frame clones and misses some; the assay was immunoSEQ multiplex PCR. The table lists 400,000 to 450,000 clones, approximately 88% of them singletons. Sequenced input: peripheral blood. The receptor source for this set is a woman aged 45-60 years with COVID-19, enrolled during active disease.

V and J are TRBV7-8 and TRBJ2-7; 8 positions match TRBD1. Germline V gene sequence: CDR1 SGHVS, CDR2 FQNEAQ. With 10 bases clipped from V and 5 bases from J, the junction kept 10 bases outside the gene matches. The CDR3 has 13 amino acids. In DNA form, the CDR3 reads TGTGCCACGATAGACAGGGGTTGGAACGAGCAGTACTTC. Its translation is CATIDRGWNEQYF.

This chain uses TRBV11-3 with TRBJ2-3; 8 bases are a match to TRBD2. The trim removed 2 bases at V and 4 bases at J, leaving 2 bases unmatched. CDR1 is SGHNT and CDR2 is YENEEA in the germline V gene. The CDR3 is made up of 14 amino acids. CDR3 nucleotides: TGTGCCAGCAGCTTACGGGGGGGATCAGATACGCAGTATTTT. This codes for CASSLRGGSDTQYF.